These T cell receptor beta chains were read from a single sample in a study of control samples from healthy donors and cancer patients. Here immunoSEQ multiplex PCR was the method, and the copy in TCRdb shows in-frame clones only, minus some. The sample has some 79,000 clones, about 90% seen once; the top ten hold about 4.2%. Sample: blood. The receptors derive from a woman in her forties or fifties in good health. CDR3s include the opening cysteine and the closing phenylalanine or tryptophan. The D gene is left open where the match is weak. A row's size may be missing; if present it is once, few, many or a size class.

d_call: TRBD2; j_call: TRBJ2-7; cdr3_length: 14; v_call: TRBV3-1/TRBV3-2; clone_size: once; cdr3_nt: TGTGCCAGCAGTCCGGGACTAGCGAGCCTTGGACAGTACTTC; cdr3_aa: CASSPGLASLGQYF
d_call: NA; j_call: TRBJ1-5; cdr3_length: 15; v_call: TRBV21-1; clone_size: NA; cdr3_nt: TGTGCCAGCGGTTACCGGGACAGGGGTTTTCAGCCCCAGCATTTT; cdr3_aa: CASGYRDRGFQPQHF
d_call: NA; j_call: TRBJ2-7; cdr3_length: 14; v_call: TRBV27; clone_size: NA; cdr3_nt: TGTGCCAGCAGTCGGGACGGCTACTCCTACGAGCAGTACTTC; cdr3_aa: CASSRDGYSYEQYF
d_call: NA; j_call: TRBJ1-6; cdr3_length: 13; v_call: TRBV7-9; clone_size: NA; cdr3_nt: TGTGCCAGCAGTTATGTTCCGAATTCACCCCTCCACTTT; cdr3_aa: CASSYVPNSPLHF
d_call: NA; j_call: TRBJ2-6; cdr3_length: 16; v_call: TRBV21-1; clone_size: once; cdr3_nt: TGTGCCAGCAGCAAAGGAGGAGGGGTCGGGGCCAACGTCCTGACTTTC; cdr3_aa: CASSKGGGVGANVLTF
d_call: TRBD1; j_call: TRBJ1-1; cdr3_length: 14; v_call: TRBV3-1/TRBV3-2; clone_size: NA; cdr3_nt: TGTGCCAGCAGCCAAGGGGGACAGGGCGGGGAAGCTTTCTTT; cdr3_aa: CASSQGGQGGEAFF
d_call: NA; j_call: TRBJ2-1; cdr3_length: 17; v_call: TRBV4-1; clone_size: NA; cdr3_nt: TGCGCCAGCAGCCTAGGGCCCCCGGCCTCTTCTTACAATGAGCAGTTCTTC; cdr3_aa: CASSLGPPASSYNEQFF
d_call: TRBD1; j_call: TRBJ1-1; cdr3_length: 13; v_call: TRBV30; clone_size: NA; cdr3_nt: TGTGCCTGGGATAGAGGGGGCGGCACTGAAGCTTTCTTT; cdr3_aa: CAWDRGGGTEAFF
d_call: NA; j_call: TRBJ1-5; cdr3_length: 14; v_call: TRBV19; clone_size: NA; cdr3_nt: TGTGCCAGTAGTATGTCCGCAGGGATTCAGCCCCAGCATTTT; cdr3_aa: CASSMSAGIQPQHF
d_call: NA; j_call: TRBJ1-4; cdr3_length: 15; v_call: TRBV5-6; clone_size: once; cdr3_nt: TGTGCCAGCAGCTTGGCCGCAGGGGCCCACGAAAAACTGTTTTTT; cdr3_aa: CASSLAAGAHEKLFF
d_call: NA; j_call: TRBJ2-4; cdr3_length: 16; v_call: TRBV6-5; clone_size: NA; cdr3_nt: TGTGCCAGCAGTTACGGGGTCGGGGGCGTAAAAAACATTCAGTACTTC; cdr3_aa: CASSYGVGGVKNIQYF
d_call: NA; j_call: TRBJ2-7; cdr3_length: 12; v_call: TRBV12-5; clone_size: NA; cdr3_nt: TGTGCTAGTGGTTCGTGGACGAGGGGGCAGTACTTC; cdr3_aa: CASGSWTRGQYF
d_call: TRBD1; j_call: TRBJ1-2; cdr3_length: 15; v_call: TRBV5-1; clone_size: NA; cdr3_nt: TGCGCCAGCAGCTCCGGGACAGTGGACGTCTATGGCTACACCTTC; cdr3_aa: CASSSGTVDVYGYTF
d_call: NA; j_call: TRBJ2-2; cdr3_length: 14; v_call: TRBV5-4; clone_size: NA; cdr3_nt: TGTGCCAGCACCCTTGACTTGAACACCGGGGAGCTGTTTTTT; cdr3_aa: CASTLDLNTGELFF
d_call: TRBD2; j_call: TRBJ2-7; cdr3_length: 16; v_call: TRBV6-5; clone_size: NA; cdr3_nt: TGTGCCAGCAGTTACTCTCCTAGCGGATCCTCCTACGAGCAGTACTTC; cdr3_aa: CASSYSPSGSSYEQYF
d_call: NA; j_call: TRBJ1-1; cdr3_length: 11; v_call: TRBV28; clone_size: NA; cdr3_nt: TGTGCCAGCAGCCTAAGTACTGAAGCTTTCTTT; cdr3_aa: CASSLSTEAFF
d_call: NA; j_call: TRBJ1-1; cdr3_length: 11; v_call: TRBV6-6; clone_size: NA; cdr3_nt: TGTGCCAGCGGCCTCATTACTGAAGCTTTCTTT; cdr3_aa: CASGLITEAFF
d_call: TRBD1; j_call: TRBJ1-3; cdr3_length: 14; v_call: TRBV5-1; clone_size: NA; cdr3_nt: TGCGCCAGCAGTTTGACAGGGGCTGGAAACACCATATATTTT; cdr3_aa: CASSLTGAGNTIYF
d_call: NA; j_call: TRBJ2-2; cdr3_length: 18; v_call: TRBV3-1/TRBV3-2; clone_size: few; cdr3_nt: TGTGCCAGCAGCCAAGTAACCAGCTGGGCCCCGAACACCGGGGAGCTGTTTTTT; cdr3_aa: CASSQVTSWAPNTGELFF
d_call: NA; j_call: TRBJ1-5; cdr3_length: 14; v_call: TRBV2; clone_size: NA; cdr3_nt: TGTGCCAGCAGTGAACGGGAGGGAAATCAGCCCCAGCATTTT; cdr3_aa: CASSEREGNQPQHF
d_call: NA; j_call: TRBJ2-7; cdr3_length: 12; v_call: TRBV30; clone_size: NA; cdr3_nt: TGTGCCTGGAGCCCTCAGAGGGACGAGCAGTACTTC; cdr3_aa: CAWSPQRDEQYF
d_call: NA; j_call: TRBJ2-7; cdr3_length: 11; v_call: TRBV25-1; clone_size: NA; cdr3_nt: TGTGCCAGCAGTGAATCCGGCGAGCAGTACTTC; cdr3_aa: CASSESGEQYF
d_call: NA; j_call: TRBJ1-2; cdr3_length: 14; v_call: TRBV4-1; clone_size: NA; cdr3_nt: TGCGCCAGCAGCCACCCCGGATTCAACTATGGCTACACCTTC; cdr3_aa: CASSHPGFNYGYTF
d_call: TRBD2; j_call: TRBJ2-7; cdr3_length: 15; v_call: TRBV15; clone_size: NA; cdr3_nt: TGTGCCACCAGCATACTTAGCGGGAGCGGGTACGAGCAGTACTTC; cdr3_aa: CATSILSGSGYEQYF
d_call: NA; j_call: TRBJ1-1; cdr3_length: 15; v_call: TRBV20-1; clone_size: NA; cdr3_nt: TGCAGTGCTAGTGGTCCAAGCCGCTGGGAGACTGAAGCTTTCTTT; cdr3_aa: CSASGPSRWETEAFF
d_call: TRBD1; j_call: TRBJ1-2; cdr3_length: 16; v_call: TRBV24-1; clone_size: NA; cdr3_nt: TGTGCCACCAGTGACTCGGGACAGGGCATCAACTATGGCTACACCTTC; cdr3_aa: CATSDSGQGINYGYTF
d_call: TRBD1; j_call: TRBJ2-7; cdr3_length: 11; v_call: TRBV29-1; clone_size: NA; cdr3_nt: TGCAGCGTTGACAGGGGGTACGAGCAGTACTTC; cdr3_aa: CSVDRGYEQYF
d_call: NA; j_call: TRBJ2-2; cdr3_length: 14; v_call: TRBV14; clone_size: NA; cdr3_nt: TGTGCCAGCAGCCAAGTTCGGCAGGGCGGGGAGCTGTTTTTT; cdr3_aa: CASSQVRQGGELFF
d_call: TRBD2; j_call: TRBJ2-5; cdr3_length: 16; v_call: TRBV27; clone_size: NA; cdr3_nt: TGTGCCAGCTCACAGAGACTAGCGGGAGATGGAGAGACCCAGTACTTC; cdr3_aa: CASSQRLAGDGETQYF
d_call: NA; j_call: TRBJ1-4; cdr3_length: 14; v_call: TRBV21-1; clone_size: NA; cdr3_nt: TGTGCCAGCAGCAATTTAACAACTAATGAAAAACTGTTTTTT; cdr3_aa: CASSNLTTNEKLFF
d_call: NA; j_call: TRBJ2-1; cdr3_length: 12; v_call: TRBV19; clone_size: NA; cdr3_nt: TGTGCCAGTATTGGGCCCTACAATGAGCAGTTCTTC; cdr3_aa: CASIGPYNEQFF
d_call: NA; j_call: TRBJ1-1; cdr3_length: 14; v_call: TRBV28; clone_size: once; cdr3_nt: TGTGCCAGCGACCCAGGGCAGGGGAACACTGAAGCTTTCTTT; cdr3_aa: CASDPGQGNTEAFF
d_call: NA; j_call: TRBJ1-1; cdr3_length: 17; v_call: TRBV7-9; clone_size: NA; cdr3_nt: TGTGCCAGCAGCCCCACGGGTGGTGGCAGGGCCACTCAAAAAGCTTTCTTT; cdr3_aa: CASSPTGGGRATQKAFF
d_call: TRBD2; j_call: TRBJ2-5; cdr3_length: 17; v_call: TRBV7-3; clone_size: once; cdr3_nt: TGTGCCAGCAGCTTAATGGGGACTAGCAGACTTCAAGAGACCCAGTACTTC; cdr3_aa: CASSLMGTSRLQETQYF
d_call: TRBD1; j_call: TRBJ2-5; cdr3_length: 15; v_call: TRBV6-1; clone_size: NA; cdr3_nt: TGTGCCAGCAGTGACGGGACAGGGGGACAAGAGACCCAGTACTTC; cdr3_aa: CASSDGTGGQETQYF
d_call: NA; j_call: TRBJ1-1; cdr3_length: 14; v_call: TRBV11-2; clone_size: NA; cdr3_nt: TGTGCCAGCAGCTCGGTGGACGGGCCAACTGAAGCTTTCTTT; cdr3_aa: CASSSVDGPTEAFF
d_call: TRBD1; j_call: TRBJ1-1; cdr3_length: 14; v_call: TRBV5-1; clone_size: NA; cdr3_nt: TGCGCCAGCACAGGAACAGGGGGGAACACTGAAGCTTTCTTT; cdr3_aa: CASTGTGGNTEAFF
d_call: NA; j_call: TRBJ2-7; cdr3_length: 14; v_call: TRBV28; clone_size: NA; cdr3_nt: TGTGCCATCCAGTCGTATCGGAGCTCCTACGAGCAGTACTTC; cdr3_aa: CAIQSYRSSYEQYF
d_call: TRBD1; j_call: TRBJ2-7; cdr3_length: 16; v_call: TRBV6-5; clone_size: NA; cdr3_nt: TGTGCCAGCAGTTACTTGGCGGGACAGGGGTCCCACGAGCAGTACTTC; cdr3_aa: CASSYLAGQGSHEQYF